Sequencing of this TCR beta chain was carried out in a study of regulatory T cells in long-lasting Graves disease. Indicated time point: newly diagnosed GD, antithyroid drugs for less than 3 months. RNA from PBMCs was the source of the TCR library. Germline lookup yields CDR1 SGHRS and CDR2 YFSETQ. V shed 2 bases, J shed 3 bases, and the junction held 2 bases outside the gene matches. The CDR3 is 15 amino acids. Arm-PCR with iRepertoire HTBI primers amplified the CDR3 regions for these TCR beta libraries. TCRdb reanalysed the multiplex PCR reads using MiXCR and keeps one entry per CDR3 protein. The table has about 460,000 distinct CDR3 sequences, 14% seen once. The sample was also reused in another study, on T cells in Graves' hyperthyroidism and ophthalmopathy.

The starting material was peripheral blood mononuclear cells (PBMCs), obtained at new diagnosis, from a patient treated with antithyroid drugs. This receptor was obtained from a woman aged 45-65 years with Graves disease. J is TRBJ2-3 and V is TRBV5-1; 11 bases align to TRBD2. The CDR3 region has the DNA TGCGCCAGCAGCTTTAGCGGGAGGGTTACAGATACGCAGTATTTT. It codes for CASSFSGRVTDTQYF. Using reference TRBV5-1 and TRBJ2-3 for the parts outside the CDR3, the full variable domain is KAGVTQTPRYLIKTRGQQVTLSCSPISGHRSVSWYQQTPGQGLQFLFEYFSETQRNKGNFPGRFSGRQFSNSRSEMNVSTLELGDSALYLCASSFSGRVTDTQYFGPGTRLTVL.